This T cell receptor beta chain comes out of a study of blood T cell repertoires in COVID-19. A Seattle source enrolled patients during active infection and followed them longitudinally. Clones were sequenced by immunoSEQ multiplex PCR, and TCRdb holds only the in-frame ones, with some missing. This sample has about 150,000 clones, with about 88% found just once. In germline, CDR1 is GTSNPN, CDR2 SVGIG (reference sequence). The V gene end was trimmed by 3 bases and the J gene end by 3 bases; junction bases not matched to a gene: 5. The CDR3 consists of 15 residues. Material for sequencing was peripheral blood. The genes are TRBV30 and TRBJ1-5; 10 bases line up with TRBD1. The sequence came from a man in his sixties with COVID-19, enrolled during active disease. The CDR3 sequence is CAWRGQGPDNQPQHF. CDR3 sequence (DNA): TGTGCCTGGAGGGGACAGGGGCCCGACAATCAGCCCCAGCATTTT. The full variable domain, in which reference TRBV30 and TRBJ1-5 provide the parts outside the CDR3, is SQTIHQWPATLVQPVGSPLSLECTVEGTSNPNLYWYRQAAGRGLQLLFYSVGIGQISSEVPQNLSASRPQDRQFILSSKKLLLSDSGFYLCAWRGQGPDNQPQHFGDGTRLSIL.